Reported below is one T cell receptor (beta chain). Original processing notes: Reference gene primer amplification gave nucleated cell count estimates. Sequencing was performed with immunoSEQ multiplex PCR; in TCRdb, only in-frame clones are kept and a portion is missing. Clonal size and the V and J genes are those of that table, whereas D and trimming came from the DNA. Among some 340,000 clones listed, around 85% were seen once. The record originates from a study of blood T cell repertoires in COVID-19. The CDR3 consists of 12 residues. The V gene's germline CDR1 is MGHRA and CDR2 YSYEKL. V was pared by 1 base and J by 6 bases, with 7 bases between.

This clonotype was sampled from a woman under 30 with acute or convalescent COVID-19. Sequencing was done on a sample of peripheral blood. The chain has TRBV4-1 and TRBJ2-7; perhaps TRBD2 as D (5 bases). As DNA, the CDR3 is TGCGCCAGCAGCCAAGTGGGGAGCGAGCAGTACTTC. Residues: CASSQVGSEQYF.